These 24 T cell receptor beta chains came from one sample sequenced in a study of OX40 agonist ivuxolimab in advanced cancers. Sequencing was performed with immunoSEQ multiplex PCR; in TCRdb, only in-frame clones are kept and a portion is missing. The sample has around 21,000 clones; around 80% are singletons. This specimen was CD4+ or CD8+ T cells sorted from blood, taken in a trial of the OX40 agonist ivuxolimab. The receptor set was obtained from an adult with an advanced solid tumor such as melanoma, head and neck, liver or kidney cancer.

About this clone itself: The same CDR3 arises from other DNA sequences in this sample as well. The rearrangement links TRBV13 to TRBJ2-2, with a possible D match to TRBD2 (7 bases). With 6 bases removed from V and 6 bases from J, the gap between germline ends came to 11 bases. The CDR3 spans 13 residues. Germline-derived CDR1 and CDR2 are PRHDT and FYEKMQ (reference sequence). This chain's CDR3 is CASSPGGAGELFF. CDR3 DNA: TGTGCCAGCAGTCCGGGGGGCGCCGGGGAGCTGTTTTTT. Combining the CDR3 with reference TRBV13 and TRBJ2-2 gives the whole variable domain AAGVIQSPRHLIKEKRETATLKCYPIPRHDTVYWYQQGPGQDPQFLISFYEKMQSDKGSIPDRFSAQQFSDYHSELNMSSLELGDSALYFCASSPGGAGELFFGEGSRLTVL.

This chain uses TRBV7-8 with TRBJ2-7, with a weak D call TRBD1 (6 bases). Looked up from germline, CDR1 is SGHVS and CDR2 is FQNEAQ. CDR3 length: 15 amino acids. The V and J ends lost 4 bases and 2 bases respectively, with 15 bases between them. CDR3 amino acids: CASSSFQGPAYEQYF. DNA for the CDR3: TGTGCCAGCAGCTCCTTCCAGGGGCCCGCCTACGAGCAGTACTTC.

This rearrangement joins TRBV7-6 to TRBJ1-1; D perhaps matches TRBD1 (5 bases). Trimming took off 1 base at V and 4 bases at J, with 13 bases between the two ends. This CDR3 is built from 15 residues. CDR1 is SGHVS and CDR2 is FNYEAQ in the germline V gene. CDR3 DNA: TGTGCCAGCAGCTTAGTCGCGAGGGGCTCCACTGAAGCTTTCTTT. This sequence encodes CASSLVARGSTEAFF.

The V and J genes are TRBV4-1 and TRBJ2-7; no reliable D call. Germline V gives CDR1 MGHRA, CDR2 YSYEKL. The CDR3 length is 13 residues. Trimming left V 2 bases short and J 3 bases short, with 8 bases between. CDR3 residues: CASSQLVDYEQYF. CDR3 coding DNA: TGCGCCAGCAGCCAATTAGTCGACTACGAGCAGTACTTC.

CDR3 sequence reads: CASSLTAGGRAQYF. CDR3 DNA sequence: TGTGCCAGCAGCTTAACAGCGGGGGGGCGGGCCCAGTACTTC. This chain connects TRBV7-6 to TRBJ2-5; 10 bases line up with TRBD2. Germline lookup yields CDR1 SGHVS and CDR2 FNYEAQ. This CDR3 region has 14 residues. V lost 2 bases to trimming and J lost 9 bases; unmatched junction nucleotides: 6. Filled out from reference TRBV7-6 and TRBJ2-5, the complete variable domain reads GAGVSQSPRYKVTKRGQDVALRCDPISGHVSLYWYRQALGQGPEFLTYFNYEAQQDKSGLPNDRFSAERPEGSISTLTIQRTEQRDSAMYRCASSLTAGGRAQYFGPGTRLLVL.

The rearrangement uses TRBV5-6 and TRBJ2-7; TRBD1 is a possible D gene (5 bases). Trimming left V 4 bases short and J 3 bases short, with 11 bases between. CDR1 and CDR2 (germline): SGHDT, YYEEEE. This CDR3 comprises 13 residues. CDR3 amino acids: CASSPAGHYEQYF. The CDR3 nucleotides are TGTGCCAGCAGCCCCGCAGGGCACTACGAGCAGTACTTC.

The table lists this clone with a count of one. The chain is built from TRBV7-3 and TRBJ1-5; D is unresolved. V was pared by 5 bases and J by 3 bases, with 20 bases between. The CDR3 is made up of 17 amino acids. Germline V gene sequence: CDR1 SGHTA, CDR2 FQGTGA. DNA for the CDR3: TGTGCCAGCAGCCCCCACGGCCGCGCTAAATACAATCAGCCCCAGCATTTT. It specifies CASSPHGRAKYNQPQHF.

The J gene is TRBJ1-1, the V gene TRBV9; 9 bases are shared with TRBD1. V dropped 0 bases and J dropped 4; count of bases not matched to a gene: 4. The CDR3 totals 15 residues. The germline V gene has CDR1 SGDLS and CDR2 YYNGEE. The CDR3 loop reads CASSVATGGSTEAFF. The CDR3 region has the DNA TGTGCCAGCAGCGTAGCGACAGGGGGAAGCACTGAAGCTTTCTTT. The whole variable domain, remainder taken from reference TRBV9 and TRBJ1-1, is DSGVTQTPKHLITATGQRVTLRCSPRSGDLSVYWYQQSLDQGLQFLIQYYNGEERAKGNILERFSAQQFPDLHSELNLSSLELGDSALYFCASSVATGGSTEAFFGQGTRLTVV.

The chain has TRBV5-1 and TRBJ2-7, with 9 bases lining up with TRBD2. Germline V gene lookup returns CDR1 SGHRS and CDR2 YFSETQ. The CDR3 has 16 amino acids. J lost 0 bases, V lost 0 bases, and 4 bases had no gene match. CDR3 in amino acids: CASSLDLAGSSYEQYF. The CDR3, as DNA: TGCGCCAGCAGCTTGGACCTAGCGGGAAGCTCCTACGAGCAGTACTTC.

CDR3 sequence: CASSSLASGSEQYF. As DNA, the CDR3 is TGTGCCAGCAGCAGCCTAGCGTCGGGGAGCGAGCAGTACTTC. The chain employs TRBV21-1 and TRBJ2-7; the table calls TRBD2, which could not be checked here. TRBV21-1 is annotated as a pseudogene. The CDR3 runs 14 residues.

J is TRBJ1-1 and V is TRBV15; 7 bases fit TRBD1. V dropped 0 bases and J dropped 3; count of bases not matched to a gene: 10. The germline CDR1 and CDR2 sequences are LNHNV and YYDKDF (reference sequence). The CDR3 sequence is 17 residues long. CDR3 in DNA: TGTGCCACCAGCAGAGATCAGCCAGGGGGGTATGACACTGAAGCTTTCTTT. Encoded protein: CATSRDQPGGYDTEAFF.

The rearrangement links TRBV10-1 to TRBJ2-7, with 11 bases identical to TRBD1. The V gene end was trimmed by 4 bases and the J gene end by 5 bases; junction bases not matched to a gene: 10. The CDR3 is 16 residues long. Germline-derived CDR1 and CDR2 are WNHNN and SYGVQD (reference sequence). CDR3 coding DNA: TGCGCCAGCAGTGGAGAACTTGGACAGGGGGCTCACGAGCAGTACTTC. Protein: CASSGELGQGAHEQYF.

The CDR3 DNA is TGTGCCAGCAGTTTAAGCAGCATCCTGACTTTC. It is translated as CASSLSSILTF. The chain uses TRBV28 and TRBJ2-6; no reliable D call. V was cut by 2 bases and J by 14 bases, with 7 bases left in between. Germline V gene lookup returns CDR1 MDHEN and CDR2 SYDVKM. The CDR3 loop spans 11 amino acids.

V is TRBV9 and J is TRBJ2-7, with D unresolved. Germline assignment: CDR1 SGDLS and CDR2 YYNGEE. The V end was cut by 4 bases, the J end by 1 base, with 12 bases between. The CDR3 spans 14 residues. CDR3 protein: CASSPRLVSYEQYF. The CDR3 nucleotides are TGTGCCAGCAGCCCCCGATTGGTTTCCTACGAGCAGTACTTC.

Details on this clone: Different DNA sequences within this sample yield the same CDR3. The genes are TRBV27 and TRBJ1-5; no firm D call. The CDR3 is 14 amino acids. V was cut by 3 bases and J by 3 bases, with 9 bases left in between. Per germline, CDR1 MNHEY and CDR2 SMNVEV (reference sequence). The chain's CDR3 is CASSFGRNNQPQHF. DNA of the CDR3: TGTGCCAGCAGTTTCGGTAGAAACAATCAGCCCCAGCATTTT.

This clone appeared once. This sequence joins TRBV7-8 and TRBJ2-7; D gene unclear. The CDR3 sequence is 14 residues long. Germline CDR1 and CDR2: SGHVS and FQNEAQ. V was pared by 0 bases and J by 0 bases, with 6 bases between. The CDR3 protein is CASSLAPASYEQYF. In nucleotides, the CDR3 is TGTGCCAGCAGCTTAGCGCCAGCCTCCTACGAGCAGTACTTC.

This clone has a single count. The chain combines TRBV9 with TRBJ2-1; 13 bases line up with TRBD2. Germline CDR1 reads SGDLS; CDR2 reads YYNGEE. V shed 3 bases, J shed 8 bases, and the junction held 14 bases outside the gene matches. The CDR3 totals 18 residues. The CDR3 DNA is TGTGCCAGCAGCGCCCCCCGACTAGCGGGAGGCATTATCGATGAGCAGTTCTTC. It translates to CASSAPRLAGGIIDEQFF.

CDR3 loop: CASRVPRGANTGELFF. The DNA for the CDR3 is TGTGCCAGCAGAGTTCCCCGGGGGGCCAACACCGGGGAGCTGTTTTTT. The V call is TRBV27, the J call TRBJ2-2; TRBD2 might be the D (7 bases). Per the germline V gene, CDR1 is MNHEY and CDR2 is SMNVEV (reference sequence). This CDR3 has 16 residues. Trimming cost V 6 bases and J 2 bases, with 16 bases left between them.

The chain joins TRBV5-1 to TRBJ2-7, with D possibly matching TRBD1 (6 bases). This CDR3 is 12 amino acids long. The V end lost 5 bases, the J end lost 6 bases, and 12 bases lay between the germline ends. Per germline, CDR1 SGHRS and CDR2 YFSETQ. The CDR3 reads CASRYSTGEQYF. The CDR3 nucleotides read TGCGCCAGCAGGTACTCGACAGGCGAGCAGTACTTC.

The chain uses TRBV27 and TRBJ2-5, with 9 nucleotides matching TRBD2. V lost 1 base to trimming and J lost 0 bases; unmatched junction nucleotides: 3. Germline loops: CDR1 MNHEY, CDR2 SMNVEV (reference sequence). The length of the CDR3 is 16 residues. The CDR3 DNA reads as TGTGCCAGCAGTTTATATGTAGCGGGGGACCAAGAGACCCAGTACTTC. This sequence encodes CASSLYVAGDQETQYF.

This chain uses TRBV20-1 with TRBJ1-2; unclear D gene. This CDR3 has 8 amino acids. V was cut by 8 bases and J by 7 bases, with 5 bases left in between. CDR1 is DFQATT and CDR2 is SNEGSKA in the germline V gene (reference sequence). CDR3 region: CSLTGYTF. Written as DNA, the CDR3 is TGCAGTTTAACTGGCTACACCTTC.

The chain couples TRBV25-1 to TRBJ1-1; TRBD1 aligns across 9 bases. The CDR3 is made up of 13 amino acids. The V segment lost 1 base and the J segment 8 bases; nucleotides outside the gene matches: 2. Per the germline V gene, CDR1 is MGHDK and CDR2 is SYGVNS. The chain's CDR3 is CASSELGTGEAFF. The CDR3 region has the DNA TGTGCCAGCAGTGAATTGGGGACAGGGGAAGCTTTCTTT.

The V and J genes are TRBV28 and TRBJ1-2, with D possibly being TRBD1 (5 bases). V was trimmed by 7 bases and J by 7 bases, leaving 16 bases between them. This CDR3 region has 13 residues. Germline V gives CDR1 MDHEN, CDR2 SYDVKM. In nucleotides, the CDR3 is TGTGCCAGCACCCTGGGAGGGGTGGGTGGCTACACCTTC. This translates into CASTLGGVGGYTF.

The chain carries TRBV30 and TRBJ1-2; D gene uncertain. V lost 2 bases and J lost 2, with 12 bases in between. Germline V CDR1 and CDR2: GTSNPN, SVGIG (reference sequence). The CDR3 consists of 14 residues. The CDR3 loop is CAWSPDGLNYGYTF. In nucleotides, the CDR3 is TGTGCCTGGAGTCCCGATGGGCTGAACTATGGCTACACCTTC. The full variable domain, its missing parts supplied by reference TRBV30 and TRBJ1-2, is SQTIHQWPATLVQPVGSPLSLECTVEGTSNPNLYWYRQAAGRGLQLLFYSVGIGQISSEVPQNLSASRPQDRQFILSSKKLLLSDSGFYLCAWSPDGLNYGYTFGSGTRLTVV.